This T cell receptor beta chain was captured in a study of blood T cell repertoires in COVID-19. Study details: Collection of acute and convalescent COVID-19 samples took place in the United States, Italy and Spain.

Between the trimmed V and J ends, which lost 2 bases and 5 bases, there was a span of 13 bases. Germline V CDR1 and CDR2: SGDLS, YYNGEE. This CDR3 has 14 amino acids. The data were produced by immunoSEQ multiplex PCR, yet TCRdb's version contains in-frame clones alone and is incomplete. The sample shows around 150,000 clones, over 60% of them seen only once. In terms of age and location, participants ranged from roughly 18 to 90 years and lived in 24 US areas. Recovery among Cohort 3 donors was established by two negative PCRs, clearance, or symptom resolution. The chain links TRBV9 to TRBJ2-5, with D tentatively TRBD1 (6 bases). The sequenced sample consisted of PBMCs or T cells enriched from blood (not recorded which). This clonotype originated in a woman between 45 and 65 years old who had recovered from COVID-19. The CDR3 sequence is CASSVQGKGETQYF. The CDR3 DNA follows: TGTGCCAGCAGCGTGCAGGGGAAGGGGGAGACCCAGTACTTC.